This TCR beta chain was captured in a study of early T cells in non-severe SARS-CoV-2 infection. In the study overall: The study sequenced bulk RNA from unsorted whole blood, with chains unpaired. Study-level results: VDJdb matches were skewed toward anti-spike CD8 T cell responses.

Unique molecular identifiers were added to individual cDNA molecules. In TCRdb, the 5' RACE reads were re-called with MiXCR into one record per CDR3 protein. The sample consists of 36,000 or so distinct CDR3 sequences, more than 4% of them appearing once. CDR1 is SGHRS, CDR2 YFSETQ, per germline. CDR3 length equals 12 residues. The germline V and J ends were trimmed by 1 base and 8 bases, with 7 bases remaining between them. This clonotype was found many times. Its antigen is still unknown. The sample consisted of whole blood. This chain joins TRBV5-1 and TRBJ2-1, with D perhaps matching TRBD2 (5 bases). The sequence derives from an adult who was a healthcare worker with PCR-confirmed SARS-CoV-2 infection or an uninfected control (not recorded which). In nucleotides, the CDR3 is TGCGCCAGCAGCTTGAACGGGGATGAGCAGTTCTTC. Amino acids: CASSLNGDEQFF.